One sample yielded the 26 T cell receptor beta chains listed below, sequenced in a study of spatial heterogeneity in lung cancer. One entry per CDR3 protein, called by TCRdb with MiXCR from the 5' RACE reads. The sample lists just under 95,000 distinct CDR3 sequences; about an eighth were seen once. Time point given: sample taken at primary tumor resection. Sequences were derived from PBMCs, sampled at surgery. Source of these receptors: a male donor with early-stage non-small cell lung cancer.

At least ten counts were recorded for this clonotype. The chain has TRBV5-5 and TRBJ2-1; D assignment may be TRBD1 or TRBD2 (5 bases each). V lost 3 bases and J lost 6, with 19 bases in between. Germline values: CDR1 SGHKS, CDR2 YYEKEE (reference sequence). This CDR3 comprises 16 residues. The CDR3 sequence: CASSSLLGDALNEQFF. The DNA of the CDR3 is TGTGCCAGCAGCTCTTTACTGGGGGACGCCCTCAATGAGCAGTTCTTC.

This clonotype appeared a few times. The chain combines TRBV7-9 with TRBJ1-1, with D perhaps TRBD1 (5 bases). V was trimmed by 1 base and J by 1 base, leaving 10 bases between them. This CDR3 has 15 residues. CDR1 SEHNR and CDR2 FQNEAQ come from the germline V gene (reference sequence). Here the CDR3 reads CASSLDLGGNTEAFF. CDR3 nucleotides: TGTGCCAGCAGCTTAGATCTGGGGGGGAACACTGAAGCTTTCTTT.

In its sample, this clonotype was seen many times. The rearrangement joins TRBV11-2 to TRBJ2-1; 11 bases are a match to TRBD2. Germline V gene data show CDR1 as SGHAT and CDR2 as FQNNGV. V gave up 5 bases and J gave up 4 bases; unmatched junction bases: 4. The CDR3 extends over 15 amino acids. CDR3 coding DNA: TGTGCCAGCAGCCGGGGACTAGCGGTTTACAATGAGCAGTTCTTC. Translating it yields CASSRGLAVYNEQFF.

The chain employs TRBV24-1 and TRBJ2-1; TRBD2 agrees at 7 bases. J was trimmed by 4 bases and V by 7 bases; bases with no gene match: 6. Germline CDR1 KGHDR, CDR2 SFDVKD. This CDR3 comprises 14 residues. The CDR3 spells CATSAGGGYNEQFF. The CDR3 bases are TGTGCCACCAGCGCGGGCGGGGGTTACAATGAGCAGTTCTTC.

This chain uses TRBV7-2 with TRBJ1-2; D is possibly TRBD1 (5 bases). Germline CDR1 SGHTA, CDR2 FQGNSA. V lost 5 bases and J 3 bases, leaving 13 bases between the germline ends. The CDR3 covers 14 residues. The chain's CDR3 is CASSAGRADYGYTF. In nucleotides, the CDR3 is TGTGCCAGCAGCGCAGGGAGGGCAGACTATGGCTACACCTTC.

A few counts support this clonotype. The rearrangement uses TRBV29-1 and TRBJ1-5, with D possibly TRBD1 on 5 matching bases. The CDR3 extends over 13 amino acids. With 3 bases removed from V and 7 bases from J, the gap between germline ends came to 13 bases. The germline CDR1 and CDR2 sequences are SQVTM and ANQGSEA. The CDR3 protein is CSVEGQGGQPQHF. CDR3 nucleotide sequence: TGCAGCGTTGAGGGCCAGGGCGGGCAGCCCCAGCATTTT.

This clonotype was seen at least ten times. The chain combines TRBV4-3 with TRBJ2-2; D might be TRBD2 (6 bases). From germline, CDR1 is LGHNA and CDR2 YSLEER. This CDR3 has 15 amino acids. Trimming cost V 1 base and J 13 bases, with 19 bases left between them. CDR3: CASSQGGGLGRRLFF. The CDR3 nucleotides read TGCGCCAGCAGCCAAGGGGGAGGATTGGGAAGAAGGCTGTTTTTT.

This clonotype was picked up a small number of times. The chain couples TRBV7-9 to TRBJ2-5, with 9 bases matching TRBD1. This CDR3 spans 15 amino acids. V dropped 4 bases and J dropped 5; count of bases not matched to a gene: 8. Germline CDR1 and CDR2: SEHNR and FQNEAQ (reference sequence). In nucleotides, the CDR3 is TGTGCCAGCAGCTCGACAGGGGGTCCGGGGGAGACCCAGTACTTC. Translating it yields CASSSTGGPGETQYF. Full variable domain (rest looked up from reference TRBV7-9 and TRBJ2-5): DTGVSQNPRHKITKRGQNVTFRCDPISEHNRLYWYRQTLGQGPEFLTYFQNEAQLEKSRLLSDRFSAERPKGSFSTLEIQRTEQGDSAMYLCASSSTGGPGETQYFGPGTRLLVL.

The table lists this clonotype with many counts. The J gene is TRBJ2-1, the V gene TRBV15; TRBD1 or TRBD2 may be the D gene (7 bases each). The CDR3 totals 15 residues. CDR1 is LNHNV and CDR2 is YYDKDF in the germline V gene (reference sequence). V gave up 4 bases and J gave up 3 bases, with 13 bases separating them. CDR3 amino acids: CATSKDREGYNEQFF. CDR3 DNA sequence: TGTGCCACCAGCAAAGACAGGGAGGGCTACAATGAGCAGTTCTTC.

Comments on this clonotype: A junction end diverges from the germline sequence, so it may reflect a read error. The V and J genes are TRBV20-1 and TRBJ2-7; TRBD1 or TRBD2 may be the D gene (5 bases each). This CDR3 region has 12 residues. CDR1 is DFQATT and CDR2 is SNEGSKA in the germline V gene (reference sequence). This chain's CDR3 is CSARVGTRLESF. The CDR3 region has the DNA TGCAGTGCGAGGGTCGGGACCCGTCTGGAATCCTTC.

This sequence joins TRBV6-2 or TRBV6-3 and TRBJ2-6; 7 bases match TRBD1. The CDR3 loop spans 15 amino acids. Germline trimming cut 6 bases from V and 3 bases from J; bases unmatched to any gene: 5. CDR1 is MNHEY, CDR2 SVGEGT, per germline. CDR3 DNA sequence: TGTGCCAGCAGGGGCACAGGGGTTGGGGCCAACGTCCTGACTTTC. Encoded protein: CASRGTGVGANVLTF.

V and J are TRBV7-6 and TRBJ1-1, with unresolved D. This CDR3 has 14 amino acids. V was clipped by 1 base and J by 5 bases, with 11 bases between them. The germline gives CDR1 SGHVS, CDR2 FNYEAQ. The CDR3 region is CASSLGEVRTEAFF. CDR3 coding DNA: TGTGCCAGCAGCTTAGGGGAGGTGAGGACTGAAGCTTTCTTT. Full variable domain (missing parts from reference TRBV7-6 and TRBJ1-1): GAGVSQSPRYKVTKRGQDVALRCDPISGHVSLYWYRQALGQGPEFLTYFNYEAQQDKSGLPNDRFSAERPEGSISTLTIQRTEQRDSAMYRCASSLGEVRTEAFFGQGTRLTVV.

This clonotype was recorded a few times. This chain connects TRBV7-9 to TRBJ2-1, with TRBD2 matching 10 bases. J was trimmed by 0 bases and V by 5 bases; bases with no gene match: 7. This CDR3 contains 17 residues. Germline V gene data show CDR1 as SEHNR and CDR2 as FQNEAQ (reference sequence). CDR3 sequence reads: CASSAGLARSSYNEQFF. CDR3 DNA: TGTGCCAGCAGCGCGGGACTAGCGAGGAGCTCCTACAATGAGCAGTTCTTC.

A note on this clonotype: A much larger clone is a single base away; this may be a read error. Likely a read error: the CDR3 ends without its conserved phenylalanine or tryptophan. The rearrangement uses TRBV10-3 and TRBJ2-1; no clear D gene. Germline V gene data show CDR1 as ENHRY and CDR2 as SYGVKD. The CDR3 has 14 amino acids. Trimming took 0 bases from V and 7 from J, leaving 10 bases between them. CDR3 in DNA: TGTGCCATCAGTGAGTCGAGGCCGGTTAATGAGCAGTTCTCC. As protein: CAISESRPVNEQFS.

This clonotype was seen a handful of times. The CDR3 sequence is CSAKTSGDIYEQYF. In nucleotides, the CDR3 is TGCAGTGCTAAGACTAGCGGGGACATCTACGAGCAGTACTTC. The chain joins TRBV20-1 to TRBJ2-7, with TRBD2 matching 11 bases. CDR1 is DFQATT and CDR2 is SNEGSKA in the germline V gene (reference sequence). V shed 4 bases and J 3 bases; nucleotides not matched to a gene: 5. The CDR3 is 14 amino acids.

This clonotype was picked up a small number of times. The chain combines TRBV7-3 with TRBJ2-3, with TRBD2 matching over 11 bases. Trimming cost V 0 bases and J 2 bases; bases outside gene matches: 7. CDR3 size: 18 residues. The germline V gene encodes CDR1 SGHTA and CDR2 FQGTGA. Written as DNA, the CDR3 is TGTGCCAGCAGCTTAACAGGACTAGCGGGCCCCTACACAGATACGCAGTATTTT. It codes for CASSLTGLAGPYTDTQYF.

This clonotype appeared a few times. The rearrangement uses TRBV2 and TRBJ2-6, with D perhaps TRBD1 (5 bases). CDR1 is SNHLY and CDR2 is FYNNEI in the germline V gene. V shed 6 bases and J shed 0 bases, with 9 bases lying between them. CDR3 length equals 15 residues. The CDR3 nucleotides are TGTGCCAGCAGCTGGGGCGCCTCTGGGGCCAACGTCCTGACTTTC. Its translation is CASSWGASGANVLTF.

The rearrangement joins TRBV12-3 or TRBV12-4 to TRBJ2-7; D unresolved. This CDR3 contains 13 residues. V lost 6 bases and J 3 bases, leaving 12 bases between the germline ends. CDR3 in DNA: TGTGCCAGCAGGGCACCCGGTCTCTACGAGCAGTACTTC. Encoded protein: CASRAPGLYEQYF.

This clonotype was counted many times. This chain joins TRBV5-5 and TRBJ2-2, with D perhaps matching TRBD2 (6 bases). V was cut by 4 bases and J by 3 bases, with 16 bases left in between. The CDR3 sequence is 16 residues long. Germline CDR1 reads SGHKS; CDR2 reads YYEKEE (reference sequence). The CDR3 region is CASSSPRRGDTGELFF. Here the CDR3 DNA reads TGTGCCAGCAGCAGCCCCAGGCGGGGTGACACCGGGGAGCTGTTTTTT.

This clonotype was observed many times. The CDR3 loop is CASSYWGLEAFF. CDR3 sequence (DNA): TGTGCCAGCAGCTACTGGGGCCTTGAAGCTTTCTTT. The V call is TRBV12-3 or TRBV12-4, the J call TRBJ1-1, with D perhaps matching TRBD1 (5 bases). The germline V and J ends were trimmed by 6 bases and 7 bases, with 12 bases remaining between them. The CDR3 consists of 12 residues.

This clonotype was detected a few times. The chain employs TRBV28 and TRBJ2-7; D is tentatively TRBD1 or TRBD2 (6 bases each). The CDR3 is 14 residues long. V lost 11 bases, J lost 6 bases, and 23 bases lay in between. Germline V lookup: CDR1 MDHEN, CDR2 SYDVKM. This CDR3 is CACNLGGLDIEQYF. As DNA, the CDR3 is TGTGCCTGCAACCTGGGGGGCCTTGATATCGAGCAGTACTTC.

The CDR3 nucleotides are TGTGCCAGCAGCCCTTTGGTGGTGAGCGAGACCCAGTACTTC. Translation gives CASSPLVVSETQYF. J is TRBJ2-5 and V is TRBV9; D is undetermined. CDR1 and CDR2 from the germline V gene are SGDLS and YYNGEE. Trimming stripped 4 bases from V and 5 bases from J, with 15 bases between. CDR3 length equals 14 residues. The full variable domain, in which reference TRBV9 and TRBJ2-5 provide the parts outside the CDR3, is DSGVTQTPKHLITATGQRVTLRCSPRSGDLSVYWYQQSLDQGLQFLIQYYNGEERAKGNILERFSAQQFPDLHSELNLSSLELGDSALYFCASSPLVVSETQYFGPGTRLLVL.

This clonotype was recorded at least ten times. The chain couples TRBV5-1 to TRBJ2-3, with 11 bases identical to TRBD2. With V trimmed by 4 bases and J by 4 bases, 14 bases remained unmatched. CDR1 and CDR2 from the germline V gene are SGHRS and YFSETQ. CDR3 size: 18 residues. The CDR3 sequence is CASSPRTGLSGRADTQYF. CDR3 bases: TGCGCCAGCAGCCCGCGGACAGGTCTTAGCGGGAGGGCAGATACGCAGTATTTT.

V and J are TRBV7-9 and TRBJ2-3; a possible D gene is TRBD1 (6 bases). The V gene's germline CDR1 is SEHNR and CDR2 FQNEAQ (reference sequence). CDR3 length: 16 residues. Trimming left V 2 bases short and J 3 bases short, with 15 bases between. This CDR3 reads CASSLTRGRRTDTQYF. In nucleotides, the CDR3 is TGTGCCAGCAGCTTAACCAGGGGCCGGAGAACAGATACGCAGTATTTT.

CDR3 protein: CASSQALRGAYEKLFF. The DNA for the CDR3 is TGCGCCAGCAGCCAAGCACTAAGGGGAGCGTATGAAAAACTGTTTTTT. The chain couples TRBV4-1 to TRBJ1-4; maybe TRBD1 (5 bases). Per germline, CDR1 MGHRA and CDR2 YSYEKL. The V end was cut by 1 base, the J end by 6 bases, with 15 bases between. The CDR3 sequence is 16 residues long.

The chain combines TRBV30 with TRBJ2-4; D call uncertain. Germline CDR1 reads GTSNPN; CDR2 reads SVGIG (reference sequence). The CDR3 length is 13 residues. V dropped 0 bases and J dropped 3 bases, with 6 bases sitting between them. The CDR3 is CAWSVFGKNIQYF. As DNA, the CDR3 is TGTGCCTGGAGTGTATTCGGCAAAAACATTCAGTACTTC.